Following are 11 T cell receptor beta chains from one sample sequenced in a study of T cells after yellow fever vaccination. TCRdb processed the 5' RACE reads anew with MiXCR; each CDR3 protein has one entry. The table shows some 160,000 distinct CDR3 sequences, with 9.3% occurring only once. The sequenced sample was CD8+ T cells sorted from PBMCs, obtained 45 days after the yellow fever booster vaccination. The receptors were sampled from a man aged 18 to 30 who received the YFV17D yellow fever vaccine.

This clonotype was seen more than once but under ten times. CDR3 DNA: TGCAGCGTTGAACCTTACCGGCACACAGATACGCAGTATTTT. It encodes CSVEPYRHTDTQYF. This chain joins TRBV29-1 and TRBJ2-3; D is ambiguous. Germline V CDR1 and CDR2: SQVTM, ANQGSEA. The ends were cut back, 2 bases at V and 2 bases at J, with 11 bases in the middle. The CDR3 loop spans 14 amino acids.

This clonotype was counted at least ten times. The genes are TRBV4-2 and TRBJ2-1; 7 positions agree with TRBD2. The CDR3 spans 15 residues. Germline loops: CDR1 LGHNA, CDR2 YNFKEQ. J gave up 3 bases and V 6 bases, and 8 bases lay outside the gene matches. The CDR3: CASRKGLLSYNEQFF. In DNA, the CDR3 is TGTGCCAGCAGAAAGGGACTACTGAGCTACAATGAGCAGTTCTTC.

This clonotype was found a few times. In DNA, the CDR3 is TGTGCCAGCAGCTGGACAGGGTCTGTTTTTTCCTACAATGAGCAGTTCTTC. Its translation is CASSWTGSVFSYNEQFF. This chain connects TRBV5-6 to TRBJ2-1; 8 bases match TRBD1. The CDR3 runs to 17 residues. CDR1 and CDR2 (germline): SGHDT, YYEEEE. The V segment lost 3 bases and the J segment 1 base; nucleotides outside the gene matches: 9. Variable domain in full (rest from reference TRBV5-6 and TRBJ2-1): DAGVTQSPTHLIKTRGQQVTLRCSPKSGHDTVSWYQQALGQGPQFIFQYYEEEERQRGNFPDRFSGHQFPNYSSELNVNALLLGDSALYLCASSWTGSVFSYNEQFFGPGTRLTVL.

This clonotype came up many times. The chain combines TRBV7-6 with TRBJ2-2; D is unclear. This CDR3 spans 12 amino acids. The V gene's germline CDR1 is SGHVS and CDR2 FNYEAQ. V lost 4 bases and J lost 4, with 4 bases in between. Here the CDR3 DNA reads TGTGCCAGCAGCTCCGGCACCGGGGAGCTGTTTTTT. This translates into CASSSGTGELFF. The full variable domain, with the rest looked up from reference TRBV7-6 and TRBJ2-2, is GAGVSQSPRYKVTKRGQDVALRCDPISGHVSLYWYRQALGQGPEFLTYFNYEAQQDKSGLPNDRFSAERPEGSISTLTIQRTEQRDSAMYRCASSSGTGELFFGEGSRLTVL.

The chain carries TRBV27 and TRBJ2-1; D ambiguous. CDR3 length: 11 amino acids. Trimming pared 2 bases from V and 10 bases from J, leaving 6 bases between. The germline CDR1 and CDR2 sequences are MNHEY and SMNVEV (reference sequence). The CDR3 nucleotides read TGTGCCAGCAGTTTAAAGAGGGAGCAGTTCTTC. Its translation: CASSLKREQFF.

J is TRBJ1-1 and V is TRBV28, with TRBD1 identical over 8 bases. The junction had 13 bases not matched to a gene; V was cut back by 5 bases and J by 5 bases. This CDR3 is built from 16 residues. Germline values: CDR1 MDHEN, CDR2 SYDVKM. CDR3 sequence: CASSRPGQGLITEAFF. The DNA for the CDR3 is TGTGCCAGCAGTCGACCCGGACAGGGATTGATTACTGAAGCTTTCTTT.

The V gene is TRBV4-1, the J gene TRBJ1-2; TRBD1 is a possible D gene (6 bases). CDR1 MGHRA and CDR2 YSYEKL come from the germline V gene. This CDR3 has 14 amino acids. Trimming stripped 1 base from V and 4 bases from J, with 10 bases between. CDR3 loop: CASSQVEGGYGYTF. The CDR3 DNA follows: TGCGCCAGCAGCCAAGTAGAGGGGGGCTATGGCTACACCTTC.

V is TRBV6-2 or TRBV6-3 and J is TRBJ2-2; D not resolved. CDR1 is MNHEY, CDR2 SVGEGT, per germline. V was pared by 7 bases and J by 0 bases, with 9 bases between. The CDR3 has 14 residues. The CDR3 nucleotides are TGTGCCAGCACAACTTATGCGAACACCGGGGAGCTGTTTTTT. Translation: CASTTYANTGELFF.

V usage is TRBV7-9 and J usage is TRBJ1-2; D is ambiguous. Trimming removed 6 bases at V and 9 bases at J, with 20 bases between. This CDR3 contains 14 residues. The V gene's germline CDR1 is SEHNR and CDR2 FQNEAQ (reference sequence). As DNA, the CDR3 is TGTGCCAGCAGGCCCGGCGGACGCGACGCAAGCTACACCTTC. Protein: CASRPGGRDASYTF. The full variable domain, completed using reference TRBV7-9 and TRBJ1-2, is DTGVSQNPRHKITKRGQNVTFRCDPISEHNRLYWYRQTLGQGPEFLTYFQNEAQLEKSRLLSDRFSAERPKGSFSTLEIQRTEQGDSAMYLCASRPGGRDASYTFGSGTRLTVV.

This clonotype occurred a few times. The CDR3, as DNA: TGTGCCAGCAGCTGGGGGGCAGGGGACAATGAGCAGTTCTTC. Protein product: CASSWGAGDNEQFF. The rearrangement links TRBV5-6 to TRBJ2-1, with D perhaps being TRBD1 or TRBD2 (6 bases each). Trimming shortened V by 3 bases and J by 5 bases, and 12 bases separated the two germline ends. The CDR3 is made up of 14 amino acids. Germline V CDR1 and CDR2: SGHDT, YYEEEE.

The chain links TRBV27 to TRBJ2-7; D might be TRBD2 (7 bases). Looked up from germline, CDR1 is MNHEY and CDR2 is SMNVEV (reference sequence). The CDR3 is made up of 13 amino acids. V gave up 8 bases and J gave up 6 bases, with 17 bases separating them. CDR3 nucleotide sequence: TGTGCCAGCGGTGGTCGGGGGGCGGCCGAGCAGTACTTC. It specifies CASGGRGAAEQYF.